The 9 T cell receptor beta chains reported below all come from one sample, sequenced in a study of early T cells in non-severe SARS-CoV-2 infection. Via MiXCR, TCRdb re-called the 5' RACE reads, giving one row per CDR3 protein. The repertoire has about 63,000 distinct CDR3 sequences, approximately 13% of them found once; the top ten carry approximately 4.6%. The sequenced sample was whole blood. All receptors come from an adult who was a healthcare worker with PCR-confirmed SARS-CoV-2 infection or an uninfected control (not recorded which).

Details on this clonotype: One base away lies a much larger clone, so this may be a sequencing read error. The chain combines TRBV7-2 with TRBJ2-3; 9 bases map to TRBD1. CDR1 SGHTA and CDR2 FQGNSA come from the germline V gene. This CDR3 is built from 15 residues. CDR3 region: CVSSAGTGYTDTQYF. The CDR3 region has the DNA TGTGTCAGCAGCGCCGGGACAGGGTACACAGATACGCAGTATTTT.

In the case of this clonotype: A much larger clone differs from this one at a single base, so this may be a read error. This chain connects TRBV6-2 or TRBV6-3 to TRBJ1-1; D is ambiguous. Trimming took 5 bases from V and 4 from J, leaving 5 bases between them. Germline lookup yields CDR1 MNHEY and CDR2 SVGEGT. The CDR3 contains 11 residues. CDR3 region: CASSLITEAFF. The CDR3 region has the DNA TGTGCCAGCAGTCTGATCACTGAAGCTTTCTTT.

This clonotype was seen a handful of times. The chain joins TRBV4-1 to TRBJ1-5; D is unclear. Between the trimmed V and J ends, which lost 0 bases and 4 bases, there was a span of 10 bases. The CDR3 totals 15 residues. Germline assignment: CDR1 MGHRA and CDR2 YSYEKL. For the CDR3, the DNA is TGCGCCAGCAGCCAAGATAGTGCTGGAAATCAGCCCCAGCATTTT. Protein sequence: CASSQDSAGNQPQHF.

This clonotype appeared many times. The rearrangement joins TRBV20-1 to TRBJ2-4; D is unclear. V shed 3 bases and J shed 0 bases, with 9 bases lying between them. Germline V gene sequence: CDR1 DFQATT, CDR2 SNEGSKA (reference sequence). The CDR3 extends over 14 amino acids. The CDR3 is CSARNTLAKNIQYF. For the CDR3, the DNA is TGCAGTGCTAGGAACACCCTAGCCAAAAACATTCAGTACTTC.

This clonotype was seen many times. The CDR3 region has the DNA TGCGCCAGCAGATTTGGCGGGGAGCTCACAGATACGCAGTATTTT. Translating gives CASRFGGELTDTQYF. This sequence joins TRBV5-1 and TRBJ2-3, with D maybe TRBD2 (6 bases). This CDR3 is 15 amino acids long. Trimming took off 5 bases at V and 2 bases at J, with 15 bases between the two ends. Germline-derived CDR1 and CDR2 are SGHRS and YFSETQ.

This chain uses TRBV12-3 or TRBV12-4 with TRBJ1-2; D ambiguous. V gave up 1 base and J gave up 5 bases, with 14 bases separating them. The length of the CDR3 is 15 residues. The CDR3 is CASSLGTRRSYGYTF. CDR3 bases: TGTGCCAGCAGTTTAGGGACCCGGCGGTCTTATGGCTACACCTTC.

The chain uses TRBV5-5 and TRBJ2-1; perhaps TRBD2 as D (6 bases). V was trimmed by 4 bases and J by 0 bases, leaving 11 bases between them. The CDR3 length is 15 residues. Germline assignment: CDR1 SGHKS and CDR2 YYEKEE (reference sequence). The CDR3 DNA reads as TGTGCCAGCAGCCCTGGGACTCTCTCCTACAATGAGCAGTTCTTC. It yields the protein CASSPGTLSYNEQFF.

This clonotype has a count of ten or more. The chain uses TRBV4-3 and TRBJ1-1, with TRBD1 as a possible D gene (5 bases). Deletions cut 5 bases from V and 1 base from J, with 14 bases between. Germline V gives CDR1 LGHNA, CDR2 YSLEER. The CDR3 is 15 amino acids. CDR3 protein: CASSSWVGTNTEAFF. The CDR3, as DNA: TGCGCCAGCAGCTCCTGGGTAGGGACGAACACTGAAGCTTTCTTT.

This rearrangement joins TRBV11-2 to TRBJ2-2; no clear D gene. The germline V and J ends were trimmed by 4 bases and 3 bases, with 6 bases remaining between them. There are 13 residues in the CDR3. Germline CDR1 SGHAT, CDR2 FQNNGV. Here the CDR3 DNA reads TGTGCCAGCAGCTGGATCGACACCGGGGAGCTGTTTTTT. Encoded protein: CASSWIDTGELFF.